This passage covers 16 T cell receptor beta chains from one sample sequenced in a study of response to subunit inactivated influenza vaccine. TCRdb re-analysed the RT-PCR reads in MiXCR, keeping a single row per CDR3 protein. The sample includes under 500,000 distinct CDR3 sequences, around 9.9% of them seen just once. The sample was PBMCs from blood, taken roughly 48 days after vaccination. The source is a man aged 50 or older who received an inactivated influenza vaccine.

The table lists this clonotype with many counts. The chain carries TRBV6-1 and TRBJ2-2, with 10 bases lining up with TRBD1. Germline-derived CDR1 and CDR2 are MNHNS and SASEGT. The CDR3 consists of 15 residues. Trimming took 4 bases from V and 5 from J; bases not matched to a gene: 4. This chain's CDR3 is CASSGQGAQTGELFF. In DNA, the CDR3 is TGTGCCAGCAGTGGACAGGGGGCGCAGACCGGGGAGCTGTTTTTT.

This clonotype was detected a few times. This chain joins TRBV20-1 and TRBJ2-2; D is uncertain. Germline V CDR1 and CDR2: DFQATT, SNEGSKA (reference sequence). V was shortened by 3 bases and J by 0 bases, with 14 bases between the two germline ends. The CDR3 is 16 amino acids. The CDR3 sequence is CSASGRSATNTGELFF. DNA for the CDR3: TGCAGTGCTAGCGGAAGGAGCGCCACGAACACCGGGGAGCTGTTTTTT.

This clonotype has more than one count but fewer than ten. The chain combines TRBV20-1 with TRBJ1-1, with TRBD1 identical over 8 bases. The CDR3 length is 13 residues. Germline CDR1 DFQATT, CDR2 SNEGSKA (reference sequence). The V gene end was trimmed by 2 bases and the J gene end by 8 bases; junction bases not matched to a gene: 7. The CDR3 DNA reads as TGCAGTGCTAGATTAGGGAGGACAGGGGAAGCTTTCTTT. This translates into CSARLGRTGEAFF.

This clonotype was observed many times. V and J are TRBV20-1 and TRBJ2-3; TRBD2 matches at 10 bases. Germline V gene lookup returns CDR1 DFQATT and CDR2 SNEGSKA (reference sequence). V shed 5 bases, J shed 6 bases, and the junction held 8 bases outside the gene matches. CDR3 length: 14 amino acids. CDR3 nucleotides: TGCAGTGCTGATAGCGGGAGGTCCCCTGATACGCAGTATTTT. It is translated as CSADSGRSPDTQYF.

About this clonotype itself: Being one base from a much bigger clone, this may be a read error. The chain employs TRBV12-3 or TRBV12-4 and TRBJ2-1; TRBD2 aligns across 8 bases. The length of the CDR3 is 14 residues. CDR3 loop: CASSPTGTSNVQFF. The CDR3 DNA follows: TGTGCCAGCAGTCCGACCGGGACTAGTAATGTGCAGTTCTTC.

This clonotype was seen many times. The V and J genes are TRBV4-2 and TRBJ1-5; TRBD1 is a possible D gene (5 bases). Looked up from germline, CDR1 is LGHNA and CDR2 is YNFKEQ. The CDR3 loop spans 16 amino acids. Trimming removed 4 bases from V and 2 bases from J, with 15 bases in between. The CDR3 loop is CASSLRSGDGNQPQHF. The CDR3 DNA follows: TGTGCCAGCAGCCTCAGGTCCGGGGACGGCAATCAGCCCCAGCATTTT.

The rearrangement uses TRBV20-1 and TRBJ1-2, with 8 bases identical to TRBD1. The CDR3 runs 16 residues. V was clipped by 6 bases and J by 3 bases; unmatched bases: 15. Germline V gene lookup returns CDR1 DFQATT and CDR2 SNEGSKA (reference sequence). For the CDR3, the DNA is TGCAGTGCCTTTGTTGGACAGGGCGTCGGGGACTATGGCTACACCTTC. Amino acids: CSAFVGQGVGDYGYTF.

This clonotype was counted a few times. This chain links TRBV29-1 with TRBJ1-1; D unclear. V lost 2 bases to trimming and J lost 6 bases, with 10 bases between them. This CDR3 comprises 12 residues. Germline V gives CDR1 SQVTM, CDR2 ANQGSEA. This CDR3 reads CSVERRAAEAFF. Written as DNA, the CDR3 is TGCAGCGTTGAAAGGAGGGCCGCTGAAGCTTTCTTT.

This clonotype was seen repeatedly, ten times or more. The chain employs TRBV5-6 and TRBJ2-1, with TRBD2 matching over 9 bases. J was trimmed by 8 bases and V by 6 bases; bases with no gene match: 9. CDR3 length: 14 residues. CDR1 SGHDT and CDR2 YYEEEE come from the germline V gene. This CDR3 reads CASMPGLAVYEQFF. For the CDR3, the DNA is TGTGCCAGCATGCCGGGACTAGCTGTCTATGAGCAGTTCTTC.

The rearrangement joins TRBV12-3 or TRBV12-4 to TRBJ2-3; 8 bases agree with TRBD2. The CDR3 covers 15 residues. J lost 2 bases, V lost 3 bases, and 4 bases had no gene match. CDR3 in DNA: TGTGCCAGCAGTTTGGAGCGGGGGCCCACAGATACGCAGTATTTT. Protein product: CASSLERGPTDTQYF.

The chain couples TRBV7-2 to TRBJ2-3; no clear D gene. Trimming shortened V by 4 bases and J by 1 base, and 15 bases separated the two germline ends. The CDR3 runs to 16 residues. Germline V CDR1 and CDR2: SGHTA, FQGNSA. CDR3 in DNA: TGTGCCAGCAGCTCACCCCTGGAGCCCGGCACAGATACGCAGTATTTT. This codes for CASSSPLEPGTDTQYF.

This clonotype was recorded at least ten times. V is TRBV7-2 and J is TRBJ2-1; D uncertain. CDR3 length: 17 residues. Germline CDR1 SGHTA, CDR2 FQGNSA. The V gene lost 1 base and the J gene lost 0 bases, with 13 bases spanning the gap. In nucleotides, the CDR3 is TGTGCCAGCAGCTTAGTCCTGATTAGGAGCTCCTACAATGAGCAGTTCTTC. Its protein product is CASSLVLIRSSYNEQFF.

The V and J genes are TRBV12-3 or TRBV12-4 and TRBJ2-2; D gene unclear. Trimming pared 6 bases from V and 0 bases from J, leaving 11 bases between. The CDR3 spans 15 residues. The CDR3: CASSPQPPNTGELFF. For the CDR3, the DNA is TGTGCCAGCAGCCCACAGCCACCGAACACCGGGGAGCTGTTTTTT.

This clonotype was found a few times. V is TRBV11-2 and J is TRBJ2-5; D is possibly TRBD2 (5 bases). The CDR3 contains 14 residues. Germline values: CDR1 SGHAT, CDR2 FQNNGV. Trimming cost V 3 bases and J 5 bases, with 13 bases left between them. The DNA for the CDR3 is TGTGCCAGCAGCTTTACGGGGTTGGGGGAGACCCAGTACTTC. This gives the protein CASSFTGLGETQYF.

This clonotype was recorded a few times. V and J are TRBV29-1 and TRBJ2-3; no firm D call. CDR3 length: 13 residues. V was trimmed by 6 bases and J by 2 bases, leaving 12 bases between them. Germline lookup yields CDR1 SQVTM and CDR2 ANQGSEA. The DNA of the CDR3 is TGCAGCGTGGAGACACCCAACACAGATACGCAGTATTTT. Translated: CSVETPNTDTQYF.

This clonotype was counted a few times. The CDR3, as DNA: TGCAGTGCTGGACAGGGATCAAACTATGGCTACACCTTC. Translating gives CSAGQGSNYGYTF. The rearrangement uses TRBV20-1 and TRBJ1-2; 8 nucleotides align to TRBD1. J gave up 2 bases and V 5 bases, and 4 bases lay outside the gene matches. Germline values: CDR1 DFQATT, CDR2 SNEGSKA (reference sequence). The CDR3 contains 13 residues.